The sequence of this T cell receptor beta chain was determined in a study of cytomegalovirus exposure and HLA in healthy donors. The CDR3 sequence is 16 residues long. With 0 bases clipped from V and 2 bases from J, the junction kept 6 bases outside the gene matches. Germline V gene data show CDR1 as LNHNV and CDR2 as YYDKDF (reference sequence). Primers included in the PCR were 60 Vbeta and 13 Jbeta primers. Per the study methods: A later analysis counted around 74 million unique TCR beta chains, roughly 11 million shared. Produced via immunoSEQ multiplex PCR; TCRdb's table is partial and in-frame only. V, J and clone size derive from that table, while D and trimming were established from the DNA sequence. Of over 200,000 clones listed, 82% are singletons.

Source material: PBMCs. This TCR came from a woman aged 40 to 50 in good health and CMV-seropositive. The chain carries TRBV15 and TRBJ2-7, with 8 bases fitting TRBD2. The CDR3 coding sequence is TGTGCCACCAGCAGAGAAGCGGGGGTCGCTGCCTACGAGCAGTACTTC. Encoded protein: CATSREAGVAAYEQYF.